The next 4 T cell receptor beta chains were all read from a single sample in a study of blood T cell repertoires in COVID-19. Measured with immunoSEQ multiplex PCR; TCRdb has only the in-frame clones, and not every one. The sample records approximately 260,000 clones, 70% to 90% being singletons. The specimen was PBMCs or T cells enriched from blood (not recorded which). Receptors originate from a woman aged 40 to 49 with acute COVID-19.

V is TRBV6-2 or TRBV6-3 and J is TRBJ2-7, with TRBD2 matching 13 bases. The V segment lost 5 bases and the J segment 12 bases; nucleotides outside the gene matches: 10. CDR3 length: 14 residues. From germline, CDR1 is MNHEY and CDR2 SVGEGT. DNA for the CDR3: TGTGCCAGCAGTACGGGACTAGCGGGGATCGTCAGGTACTTC. Its translation is CASSTGLAGIVRYF.

This chain joins TRBV12-5 and TRBJ2-5; D possibly corresponds to TRBD2 (7 bases). V lost 7 bases and J lost 0, with 15 bases in between. The CDR3 spans 15 residues. Germline lookup yields CDR1 LGHNT and CDR2 FRNRAP. Written as DNA, the CDR3 is TGTGCTAGTGCCGAACAGGGAGGGTACCAAGAGACCCAGTACTTC. As protein: CASAEQGGYQETQYF.

As regards this clone: The identical CDR3 is also encoded by other nucleotide sequences in the sample. J is TRBJ2-1 and V is TRBV7-8; 8 bases match TRBD1. J was trimmed by 1 base and V by 2 bases; bases with no gene match: 1. Per germline, CDR1 SGHVS and CDR2 FQNEAQ. There are 15 residues in the CDR3. As DNA, the CDR3 is TGTGCCAGCAGCTTACGGACAGGGTCCTACAATGAGCAGTTCTTC. As protein: CASSLRTGSYNEQFF.

The V gene is TRBV4-1, the J gene TRBJ1-4; D might be TRBD1 (6 bases). Trimming took 7 bases from V and 0 from J, leaving 15 bases between them. The V gene's germline CDR1 is MGHRA and CDR2 YSYEKL. The CDR3 totals 16 residues. In nucleotides, the CDR3 is TGCGCCAGCACCCCACAGGGCTTCGCAACTAATGAAAAACTGTTTTTT. Encoded protein: CASTPQGFATNEKLFF.